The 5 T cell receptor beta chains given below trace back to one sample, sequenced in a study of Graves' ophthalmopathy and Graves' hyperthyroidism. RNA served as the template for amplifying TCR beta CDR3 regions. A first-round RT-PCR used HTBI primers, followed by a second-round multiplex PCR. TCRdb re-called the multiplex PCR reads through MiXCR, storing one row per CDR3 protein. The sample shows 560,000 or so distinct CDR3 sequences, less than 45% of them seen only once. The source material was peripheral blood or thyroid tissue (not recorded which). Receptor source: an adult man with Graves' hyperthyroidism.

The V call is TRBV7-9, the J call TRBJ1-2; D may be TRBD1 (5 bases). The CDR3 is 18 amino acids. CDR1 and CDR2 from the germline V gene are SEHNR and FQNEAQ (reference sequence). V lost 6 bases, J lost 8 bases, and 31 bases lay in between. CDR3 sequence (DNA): TGTGCCAGCAGATCCACACTAGCGGGACTCCACTCTTTAAGGGGCTACACCTTC. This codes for CASRSTLAGLHSLRGYTF.

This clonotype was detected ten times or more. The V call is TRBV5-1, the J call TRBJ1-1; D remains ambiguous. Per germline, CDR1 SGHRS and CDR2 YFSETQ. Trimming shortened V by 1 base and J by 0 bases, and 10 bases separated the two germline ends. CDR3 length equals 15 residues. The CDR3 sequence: CASSLIPGLNTEAFF. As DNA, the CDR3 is TGCGCCAGCAGCTTGATTCCGGGTTTGAACACTGAAGCTTTCTTT. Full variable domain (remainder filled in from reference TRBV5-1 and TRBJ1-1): KAGVTQTPRYLIKTRGQQVTLSCSPISGHRSVSWYQQTPGQGLQFLFEYFSETQRNKGNFPGRFSGRQFSNSRSEMNVSTLELGDSALYLCASSLIPGLNTEAFFGQGTRLTVV.

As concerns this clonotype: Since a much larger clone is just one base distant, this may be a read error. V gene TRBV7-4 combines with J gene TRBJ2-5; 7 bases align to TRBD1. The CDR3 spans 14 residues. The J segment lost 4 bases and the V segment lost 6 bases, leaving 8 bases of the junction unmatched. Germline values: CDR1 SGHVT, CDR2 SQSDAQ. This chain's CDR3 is CASSSTGNRETQYF. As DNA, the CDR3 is TGTGCCAGCAGTTCGACAGGGAACCGAGAGACCCAGTACTTC.

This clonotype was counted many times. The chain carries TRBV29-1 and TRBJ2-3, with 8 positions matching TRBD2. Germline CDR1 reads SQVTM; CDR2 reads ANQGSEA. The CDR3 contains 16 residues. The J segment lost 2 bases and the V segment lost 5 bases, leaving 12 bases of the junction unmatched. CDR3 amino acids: CSVSREVRTDTDTQYF. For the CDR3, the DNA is TGCAGCGTTTCGCGGGAGGTCCGAACGGACACAGATACGCAGTATTTT.

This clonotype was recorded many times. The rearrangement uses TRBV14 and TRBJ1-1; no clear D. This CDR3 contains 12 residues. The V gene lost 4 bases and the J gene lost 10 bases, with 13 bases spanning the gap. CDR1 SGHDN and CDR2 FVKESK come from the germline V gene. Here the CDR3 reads CASSPLLSGAFF. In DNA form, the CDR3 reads TGTGCCAGCAGCCCTCTGCTATCTGGAGCTTTCTTT.